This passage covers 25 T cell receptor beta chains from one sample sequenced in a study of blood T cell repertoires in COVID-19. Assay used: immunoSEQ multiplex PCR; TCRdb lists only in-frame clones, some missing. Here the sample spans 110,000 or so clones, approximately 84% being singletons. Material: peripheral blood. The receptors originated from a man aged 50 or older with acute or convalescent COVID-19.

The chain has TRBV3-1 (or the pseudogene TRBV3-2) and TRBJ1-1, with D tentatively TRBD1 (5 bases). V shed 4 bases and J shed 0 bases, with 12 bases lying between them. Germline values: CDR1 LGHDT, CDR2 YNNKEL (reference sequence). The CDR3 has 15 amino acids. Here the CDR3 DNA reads TGTGCCAGCAGCCCCCTCGGACACATGAACACTGAAGCTTTCTTT. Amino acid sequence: CASSPLGHMNTEAFF.

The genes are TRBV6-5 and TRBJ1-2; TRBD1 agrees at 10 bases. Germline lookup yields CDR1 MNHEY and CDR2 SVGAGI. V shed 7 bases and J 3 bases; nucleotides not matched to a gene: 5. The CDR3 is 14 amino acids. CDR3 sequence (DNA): TGTGCCAGCACGCCGGGGACAGGGGACTATGGCTACACCTTC. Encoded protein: CASTPGTGDYGYTF.

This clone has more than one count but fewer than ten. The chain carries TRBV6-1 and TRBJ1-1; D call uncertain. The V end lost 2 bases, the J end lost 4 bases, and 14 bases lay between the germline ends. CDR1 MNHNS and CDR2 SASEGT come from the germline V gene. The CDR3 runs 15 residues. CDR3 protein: CASSELGQVGTEAFF. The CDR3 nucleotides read TGTGCCAGCAGTGAACTTGGGCAGGTGGGCACTGAAGCTTTCTTT.

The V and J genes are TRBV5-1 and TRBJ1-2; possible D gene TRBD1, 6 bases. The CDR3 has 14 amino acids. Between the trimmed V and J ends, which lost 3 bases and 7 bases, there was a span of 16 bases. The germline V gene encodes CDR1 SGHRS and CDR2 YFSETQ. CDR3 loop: CASSSEGGGSGYTF. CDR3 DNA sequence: TGCGCCAGCAGCTCCGAGGGGGGGGGATCTGGCTACACCTTC.

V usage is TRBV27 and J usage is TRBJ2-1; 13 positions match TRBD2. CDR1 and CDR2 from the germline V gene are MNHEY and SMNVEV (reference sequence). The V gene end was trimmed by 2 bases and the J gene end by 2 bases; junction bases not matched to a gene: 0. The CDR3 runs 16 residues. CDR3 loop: CASSLGTSGTYNEQFF. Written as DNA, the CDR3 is TGTGCCAGCAGTTTAGGGACTAGCGGGACCTACAATGAGCAGTTCTTC.

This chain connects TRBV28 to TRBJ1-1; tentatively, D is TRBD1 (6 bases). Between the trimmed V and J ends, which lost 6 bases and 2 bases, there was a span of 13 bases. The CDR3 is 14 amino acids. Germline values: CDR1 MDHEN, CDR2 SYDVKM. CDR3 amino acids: CASRSGQLNTEAFF. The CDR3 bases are TGTGCCAGCAGGTCAGGACAGTTAAACACTGAAGCTTTCTTT.

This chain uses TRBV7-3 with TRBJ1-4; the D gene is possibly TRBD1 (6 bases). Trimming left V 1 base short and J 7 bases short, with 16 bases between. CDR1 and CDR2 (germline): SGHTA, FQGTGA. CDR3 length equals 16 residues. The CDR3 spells CASSLRQGRCGEKLFF. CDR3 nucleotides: TGTGCCAGCAGCTTAAGGCAGGGGCGCTGTGGTGAAAAACTGTTTTTT.

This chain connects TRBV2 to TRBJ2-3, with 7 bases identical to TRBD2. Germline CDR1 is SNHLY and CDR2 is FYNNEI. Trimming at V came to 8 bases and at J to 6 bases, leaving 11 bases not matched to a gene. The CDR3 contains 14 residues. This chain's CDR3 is CASDRDYKRDTQYF. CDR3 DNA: TGTGCCAGCGACCGGGACTACAAAAGGGATACGCAGTATTTT.

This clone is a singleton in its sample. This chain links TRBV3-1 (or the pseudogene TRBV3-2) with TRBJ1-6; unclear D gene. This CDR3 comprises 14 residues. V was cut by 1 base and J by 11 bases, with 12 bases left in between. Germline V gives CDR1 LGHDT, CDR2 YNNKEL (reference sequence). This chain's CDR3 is CASSQGETAAPLHF. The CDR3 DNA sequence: TGTGCCAGCAGCCAAGGGGAAACAGCGGCACCCCTCCACTTT.

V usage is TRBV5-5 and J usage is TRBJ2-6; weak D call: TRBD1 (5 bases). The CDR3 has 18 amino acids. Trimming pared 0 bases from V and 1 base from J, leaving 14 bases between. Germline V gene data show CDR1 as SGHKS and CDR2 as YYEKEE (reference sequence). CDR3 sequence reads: CASSLGSGSRSGANVLTF. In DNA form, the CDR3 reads TGTGCCAGCAGCTTGGGATCAGGGTCTAGGTCTGGGGCCAACGTCCTGACTTTC. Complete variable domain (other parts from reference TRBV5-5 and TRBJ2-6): DAGVTQSPTHLIKTRGQQVTLRCSPISGHKSVSWYQQVLGQGPQFIFQYYEKEERGRGNFPDRFSARQFPNYSSELNVNALLLGDSALYLCASSLGSGSRSGANVLTFGAGSRLTVL.

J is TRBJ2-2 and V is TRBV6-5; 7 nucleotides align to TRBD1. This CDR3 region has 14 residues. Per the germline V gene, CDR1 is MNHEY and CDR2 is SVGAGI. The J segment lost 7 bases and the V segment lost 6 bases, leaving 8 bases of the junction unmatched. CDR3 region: CASRRQGQFGELFF. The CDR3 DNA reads TGTGCCAGCAGGAGACAGGGACAGTTCGGGGAGCTGTTTTTT.

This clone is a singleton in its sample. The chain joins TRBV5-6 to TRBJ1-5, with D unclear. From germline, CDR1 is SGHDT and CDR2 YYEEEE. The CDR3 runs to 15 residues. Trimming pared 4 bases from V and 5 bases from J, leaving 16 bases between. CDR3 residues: CASSLSTEPYQPQHF. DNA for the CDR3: TGTGCCAGCAGCCTATCGACTGAACCTTATCAGCCCCAGCATTTT.

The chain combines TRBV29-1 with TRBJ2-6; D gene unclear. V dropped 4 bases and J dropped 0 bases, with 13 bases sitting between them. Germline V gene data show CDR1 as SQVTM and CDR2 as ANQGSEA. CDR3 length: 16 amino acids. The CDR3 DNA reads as TGCAGCGTTGCCGGGTCCTCTCGCTCTGGGGCCAACGTCCTGACTTTC. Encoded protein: CSVAGSSRSGANVLTF.

CDR3 residues: CASRSPARGTEAFF. CDR3 bases: TGTGCCAGCCGCTCCCCTGCCAGGGGGACTGAAGCTTTCTTT. V and J are TRBV27 and TRBJ1-1; 7 nucleotides match TRBD1. V lost 8 bases, J lost 5 bases, and 11 bases stayed unmatched. Germline CDR1 is MNHEY and CDR2 is SMNVEV (reference sequence). This CDR3 is built from 14 residues.

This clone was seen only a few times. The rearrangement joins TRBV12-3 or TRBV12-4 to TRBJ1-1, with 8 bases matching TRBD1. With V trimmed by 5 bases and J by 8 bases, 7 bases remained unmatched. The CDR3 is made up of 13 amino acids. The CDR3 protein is CASSQGQGAEAFF. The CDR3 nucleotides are TGTGCCAGCAGTCAAGGACAGGGAGCGGAAGCTTTCTTT.

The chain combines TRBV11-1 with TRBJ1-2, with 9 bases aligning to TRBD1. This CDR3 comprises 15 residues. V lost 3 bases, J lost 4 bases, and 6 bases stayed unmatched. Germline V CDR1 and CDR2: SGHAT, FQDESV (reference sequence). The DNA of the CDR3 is TGTGCCAGCAGCTTTAACAGGGGGCTCGGCTATGGCTACACCTTC. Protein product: CASSFNRGLGYGYTF.

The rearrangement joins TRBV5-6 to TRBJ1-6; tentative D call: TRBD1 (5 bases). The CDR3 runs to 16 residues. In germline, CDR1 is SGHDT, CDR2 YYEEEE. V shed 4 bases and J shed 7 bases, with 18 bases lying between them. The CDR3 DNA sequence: TGTGCCAGCAGCGCAATCGACAGTATCGACAATTCACCCCTCCACTTT. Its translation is CASSAIDSIDNSPLHF.

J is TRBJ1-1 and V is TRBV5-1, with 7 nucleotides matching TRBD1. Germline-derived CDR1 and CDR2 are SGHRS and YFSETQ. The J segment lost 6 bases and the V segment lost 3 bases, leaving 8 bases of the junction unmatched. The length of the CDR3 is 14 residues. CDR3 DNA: TGCGCCAGCAGCTACCGACAGGGTGGGTCTGAAGCTTTCTTT. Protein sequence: CASSYRQGGSEAFF.

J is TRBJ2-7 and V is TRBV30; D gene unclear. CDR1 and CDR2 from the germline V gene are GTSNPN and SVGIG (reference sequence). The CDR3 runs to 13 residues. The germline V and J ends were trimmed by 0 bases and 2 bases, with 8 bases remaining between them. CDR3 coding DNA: TGTGCCTGGAGTGTTCACGAGACCTACGAGCAGTACTTC. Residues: CAWSVHETYEQYF.

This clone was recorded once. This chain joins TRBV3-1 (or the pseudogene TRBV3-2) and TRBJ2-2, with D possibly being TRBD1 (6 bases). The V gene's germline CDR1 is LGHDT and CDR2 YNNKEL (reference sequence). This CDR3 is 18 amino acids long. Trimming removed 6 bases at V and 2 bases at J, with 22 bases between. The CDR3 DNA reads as TGTGCCAGCAGTGCTAACATTGCCGGGACACTCAACACCGGGGAGCTGTTTTTT. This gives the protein CASSANIAGTLNTGELFF.

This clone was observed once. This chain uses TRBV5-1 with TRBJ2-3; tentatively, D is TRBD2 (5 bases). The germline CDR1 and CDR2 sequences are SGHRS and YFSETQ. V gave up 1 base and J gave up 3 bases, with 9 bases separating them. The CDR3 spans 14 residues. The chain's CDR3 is CASSLKERTDTQYF. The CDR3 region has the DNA TGCGCCAGCAGCTTGAAGGAGCGGACAGATACGCAGTATTTT.

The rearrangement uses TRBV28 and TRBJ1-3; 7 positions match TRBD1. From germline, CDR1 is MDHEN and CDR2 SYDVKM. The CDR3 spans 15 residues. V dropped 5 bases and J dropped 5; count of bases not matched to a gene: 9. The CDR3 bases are TGTGCCAGCAGTCCTACGGGGGACAGACGAAACACCATATATTTT. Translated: CASSPTGDRRNTIYF.

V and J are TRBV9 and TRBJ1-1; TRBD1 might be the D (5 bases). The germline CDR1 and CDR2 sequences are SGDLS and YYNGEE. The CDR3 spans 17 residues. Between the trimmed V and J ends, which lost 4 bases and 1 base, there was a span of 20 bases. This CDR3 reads CASSPPPRRGENTEAFF. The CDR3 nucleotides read TGTGCCAGCAGCCCCCCCCCTCGACGGGGGGAGAACACTGAAGCTTTCTTT.

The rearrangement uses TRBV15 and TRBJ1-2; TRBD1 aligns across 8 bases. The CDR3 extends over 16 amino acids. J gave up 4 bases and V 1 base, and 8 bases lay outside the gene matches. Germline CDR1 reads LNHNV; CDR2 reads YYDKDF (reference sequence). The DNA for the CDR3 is TGTGCCACCAGCAGAGGTGGGACAGGCGGATTCTATGGCTACACCTTC. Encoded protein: CATSRGGTGGFYGYTF.

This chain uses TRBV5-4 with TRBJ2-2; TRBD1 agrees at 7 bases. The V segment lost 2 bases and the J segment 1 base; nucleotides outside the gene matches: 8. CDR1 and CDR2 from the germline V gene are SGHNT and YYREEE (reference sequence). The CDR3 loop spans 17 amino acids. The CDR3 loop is CASSFATGPLNTGELFF. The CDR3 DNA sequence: TGTGCCAGCAGCTTTGCGACAGGGCCATTGAACACCGGGGAGCTGTTTTTT.